These 32 T cell receptor beta chains came from one sample sequenced in a study of T cell responses to AZD1222 COVID-19 vaccine. TCRdb's copy holds only in-frame clones and misses some; the assay was immunoSEQ multiplex PCR. This sample has 150,000 or so clones, with 90% found just once. The sample was peripheral blood, taken 28 days after the second AZD1222 dose. The receptors come from an adult who received the AZD1222 COVID-19 vaccine.

The chain couples TRBV7-2 to TRBJ2-4; D could derive from TRBD1 or TRBD2 (6 bases each). The CDR3 length is 18 residues. The V end was cut by 6 bases, the J end by 0 bases, with 21 bases between. The V gene's germline CDR1 is SGHTA and CDR2 FQGNSA. The DNA for the CDR3 is TGTGCCAGCAGTCCCGGGGGCTTGGGTGGATTAGCCAAAAACATTCAGTACTTC. Translated: CASSPGGLGGLAKNIQYF.

This chain connects TRBV10-2 to TRBJ1-4, with 8 bases fitting TRBD1. The CDR3 runs 14 residues. Germline assignment: CDR1 WSHSY and CDR2 SAAADI. The J segment lost 8 bases and the V segment lost 6 bases, leaving 8 bases of the junction unmatched. The CDR3 here is CASSHDRGSEKLFF. In DNA form, the CDR3 reads TGCGCCAGCAGCCATGACAGGGGTTCCGAAAAACTGTTTTTT.

V usage is TRBV1 and J usage is TRBJ2-2; the table names TRBD2, a call not compared with the DNA. TRBV1 is labeled a pseudogene. The CDR3 runs to 18 residues. CDR3 sequence: CTSSQDGQGGILAGELFF. DNA of the CDR3: TGCACCAGCAGCCAAGATGGACAAGGAGGGATTTTGGCCGGGGAGCTGTTTTTT.

The chain has TRBV11-3 and TRBJ2-7, with 11 bases lining up with TRBD2. V lost 5 bases and J lost 6; bases outside the gene matches: 9. The CDR3 extends over 15 amino acids. CDR1 is SGHNT, CDR2 YENEEA, per germline. CDR3 region: CASSQAVAGGGEQYF. CDR3 DNA: TGTGCCAGCAGCCAGGCGGTAGCGGGAGGGGGCGAGCAGTACTTC.

The chain has TRBV6-6 and TRBJ1-4; TRBD1 matches at 8 bases. CDR3 size: 15 residues. The V gene's germline CDR1 is MNHNY and CDR2 SVGAGI (reference sequence). J lost 4 bases, V lost 6 bases, and 7 bases had no gene match. DNA for the CDR3: TGTGCCAGCAGCCAGGGACAGGAGGGTAATGAAAAACTGTTTTTT. Translated, it gives CASSQGQEGNEKLFF.

This chain connects TRBV5-1 to TRBJ2-5, with D unclear. This CDR3 is built from 15 residues. Trimming removed 0 bases from V and 3 bases from J, with 12 bases in between. CDR1 SGHRS and CDR2 YFSETQ come from the germline V gene. The CDR3 reads CASSLEAGAKETQYF. The CDR3 DNA sequence: TGCGCCAGCAGCTTGGAAGCAGGAGCCAAAGAGACCCAGTACTTC. Full variable domain (rest looked up from reference TRBV5-1 and TRBJ2-5): KAGVTQTPRYLIKTRGQQVTLSCSPISGHRSVSWYQQTPGQGLQFLFEYFSETQRNKGNFPGRFSGRQFSNSRSEMNVSTLELGDSALYLCASSLEAGAKETQYFGPGTRLLVL.

This clone was recorded only once. The chain links TRBV10-2 to TRBJ2-1, with D possibly TRBD1 on 6 matching bases. The CDR3 is 18 residues long. V lost 0 bases and J 7 bases, leaving 22 bases between the germline ends. Germline V gives CDR1 WSHSY, CDR2 SAAADI. The CDR3 is CASSESTYSYRVGNEQFF. The CDR3 coding sequence is TGCGCCAGCAGTGAGTCGACTTACTCATACAGGGTGGGGAATGAGCAGTTCTTC.

The chain uses TRBV24-1 and TRBJ2-7, with a possible D match to TRBD2 (6 bases). In germline, CDR1 is KGHDR, CDR2 SFDVKD. V was clipped by 9 bases and J by 8 bases, with 22 bases between them. The CDR3 is made up of 14 amino acids. The CDR3 here is CATSPGDRGDQQYF. The CDR3 nucleotides are TGTGCCACCTCCCCGGGGGACCGTGGAGACCAGCAGTACTTC.

The genes are TRBV7-6 and TRBJ1-2; no definite D call. Per the germline V gene, CDR1 is SGHVS and CDR2 is FNYEAQ. The CDR3 extends over 17 amino acids. V was trimmed by 4 bases and J by 3 bases, leaving 21 bases between them. The CDR3 nucleotides are TGTGCCAGCAGCTCCCCCGGAAGGGTGGGAAAGGACTATGGCTACACCTTC. This encodes CASSSPGRVGKDYGYTF.

V and J are TRBV5-1 and TRBJ1-5; D is possibly TRBD1 (6 bases). V was clipped by 2 bases and J by 8 bases, with 17 bases between them. The CDR3 runs to 15 residues. The germline V gene has CDR1 SGHRS and CDR2 YFSETQ. In DNA form, the CDR3 reads TGCGCCAGCAGCTTAAAGACAGGCGGAGCGAAGCCCCAGCATTTT. Translating gives CASSLKTGGAKPQHF.

The genes are TRBV19 and TRBJ1-6, with D possibly matching TRBD1 (6 bases). CDR3 length: 16 amino acids. Germline values: CDR1 LNHDA, CDR2 SQIVND (reference sequence). Trimming shortened V by 3 bases and J by 8 bases, and 17 bases separated the two germline ends. The CDR3 DNA reads TGTGCCAGTAGTATGGGGGGCAGGGCTTTTCATTCACCCCTCCACTTT. Its translation is CASSMGGRAFHSPLHF. Based on the CDR3 plus reference TRBV19 and TRBJ1-6, the full variable domain is DGGITQSPKYLFRKEGQNVTLSCEQNLNHDAMYWYRQDPGQGLRLIYYSQIVNDFQKGDIAEGYSVSREKKESFPLTVTSAQKNPTAFYLCASSMGGRAFHSPLHFGNGTRLTVT.

The rearrangement links TRBV19 to TRBJ2-5, with no clear D. The V end was cut by 5 bases, the J end by 5 bases, with 12 bases between. Germline CDR1 LNHDA, CDR2 SQIVND (reference sequence). The CDR3 covers 13 residues. CDR3 protein: CASSLKPRETQYF. The CDR3 DNA follows: TGTGCCAGTAGTTTGAAACCCCGGGAGACCCAGTACTTC.

J is TRBJ2-7 and V is TRBV28; D gene unclear. Germline CDR1 and CDR2: MDHEN and SYDVKM. This CDR3 contains 16 residues. The V gene lost 1 base and the J gene lost 0 bases, with 13 bases spanning the gap. CDR3 protein: CASSLFGQVGSYEQYF. The CDR3 coding sequence is TGTGCCAGCAGTTTATTTGGGCAGGTTGGCTCCTACGAGCAGTACTTC.

V and J are TRBV18 and TRBJ1-2; D not certain. The V gene's germline CDR1 is KGHSH and CDR2 LQKENI. The CDR3 contains 14 residues. V lost 0 bases, J lost 5 bases, and 10 bases lay in between. CDR3 DNA sequence: TGTGCCAGCTCACCACCAAACAGCGGGTATGGCTACACCTTC. It is translated as CASSPPNSGYGYTF.

This clone appeared a single time. This sequence joins TRBV4-2 and TRBJ2-3; D gene uncertain. Germline CDR1 reads LGHNA; CDR2 reads YNFKEQ. This CDR3 region has 13 residues. V dropped 1 base and J dropped 4 bases, with 6 bases sitting between them. CDR3 DNA: TGTGCCAGCAGCCAAGCTCTGGCAGATACGCAGTATTTT. Translated: CASSQALADTQYF.

The chain recombines TRBV3-1 (or the pseudogene TRBV3-2) with TRBJ1-2, with D perhaps matching TRBD1 (5 bases). The germline V gene has CDR1 LGHDT and CDR2 YNNKEL (reference sequence). The V end lost 4 bases, the J end lost 6 bases, and 18 bases lay between the germline ends. The CDR3 runs to 15 residues. The CDR3 reads CASSPQGGRSDGYTF. CDR3 coding DNA: TGTGCCAGCAGCCCTCAGGGTGGCAGGTCTGATGGCTACACCTTC.

The V and J genes are TRBV28 and TRBJ1-3; 9 bases align to TRBD1. J was trimmed by 4 bases and V by 6 bases; bases with no gene match: 7. This CDR3 contains 15 residues. Germline V gene data show CDR1 as MDHEN and CDR2 as SYDVKM. The CDR3: CASRTGGSTGNTIYF. In nucleotides, the CDR3 is TGTGCCAGCAGAACAGGGGGCTCAACGGGAAACACCATATATTTT.

The chain recombines TRBV5-1 with TRBJ2-3; D is uncertain. V lost 1 base to trimming and J lost 4 bases, with 7 bases between them. Germline CDR1 is SGHRS and CDR2 is YFSETQ. This CDR3 spans 13 amino acids. The CDR3 DNA reads as TGCGCCAGCAGCTTGCGTCATGCAGATACGCAGTATTTT. It is translated as CASSLRHADTQYF. Variable domain in full (rest from reference TRBV5-1 and TRBJ2-3): KAGVTQTPRYLIKTRGQQVTLSCSPISGHRSVSWYQQTPGQGLQFLFEYFSETQRNKGNFPGRFSGRQFSNSRSEMNVSTLELGDSALYLCASSLRHADTQYFGPGTRLTVL.

This clone has a single count. The chain carries TRBV7-6 and TRBJ2-2; TRBD2 aligns across 8 bases. Trimming took 5 bases from V and 2 from J; bases not matched to a gene: 7. There are 16 residues in the CDR3. Germline-derived CDR1 and CDR2 are SGHVS and FNYEAQ. The CDR3 DNA is TGTGCCAGCAGCCCGATAGCGGGGTTAAACACCGGGGAGCTGTTTTTT. This sequence encodes CASSPIAGLNTGELFF.

The chain joins TRBV6-5 to TRBJ1-4; tentative D call: TRBD1 (6 bases). The germline V gene encodes CDR1 MNHEY and CDR2 SVGAGI. This CDR3 has 16 residues. V was clipped by 3 bases and J by 1 base, with 12 bases between them. CDR3 region: CASSYVGGLTNEKLFF. DNA of the CDR3: TGTGCCAGCAGTTATGTTGGGGGGCTAACTAATGAAAAACTGTTTTTT.

The chain carries TRBV5-1 and TRBJ2-3, with D possibly matching TRBD2 (5 bases). The CDR3 extends over 14 amino acids. V was cut by 3 bases and J by 3 bases, with 11 bases left in between. Germline CDR1 is SGHRS and CDR2 is YFSETQ. The CDR3 loop reads CASSSGVGTDTQYF. The CDR3 DNA reads TGCGCCAGCAGCTCCGGGGTTGGGACAGATACGCAGTATTTT.

The V and J genes are TRBV25-1 and TRBJ1-1; 8 bases map to TRBD1. With 3 bases clipped from V and 5 bases from J, the junction kept 8 bases outside the gene matches. Germline V gene sequence: CDR1 MGHDK, CDR2 SYGVNS. CDR3 size: 15 residues. The CDR3: CASSEPGGARTEAFF. In nucleotides, the CDR3 is TGTGCCAGCAGTGAGCCAGGGGGCGCGAGGACTGAAGCTTTCTTT.

This sequence joins TRBV7-2 and TRBJ1-6, with a weak D call TRBD1 (6 bases). The CDR3 loop spans 16 amino acids. V was pared by 2 bases and J by 3 bases, with 11 bases between. Germline CDR1 and CDR2: SGHTA and FQGNSA. The CDR3 DNA is TGTGCCAGCAGCTTATCAGGGGTCCTCTATAATTCACCCCTCCACTTT. It specifies CASSLSGVLYNSPLHF.

This clone was counted only a few times. The CDR3 DNA sequence: TGTGCCAGCAGTACCGGGACAGGGGGCGCGGGTGAAGCTTTCTTT. Translation: CASSTGTGGAGEAFF. V and J are TRBV7-9 and TRBJ1-1; 12 bases fit TRBD1. J lost 7 bases, V lost 6 bases, and 9 bases had no gene match. This CDR3 has 15 amino acids. Germline CDR1 SEHNR, CDR2 FQNEAQ (reference sequence).

With regard to this clone: Other DNA variants within this sample encode the same CDR3. This chain links TRBV5-1 with TRBJ2-2; unclear D gene. The CDR3 loop spans 12 amino acids. Germline loops: CDR1 SGHRS, CDR2 YFSETQ. Trimming cost V 0 bases and J 7 bases, with 4 bases left between them. The CDR3 here is CASSLDVGELFF. CDR3 coding DNA: TGCGCCAGCAGCTTGGATGTCGGGGAGCTGTTTTTT.

CDR3 in DNA: TGCGCCAGCAGCCAATCCCTGACAGGGGGCCACTATGGCTACACCTTC. The encoded protein is CASSQSLTGGHYGYTF. This rearrangement joins TRBV4-1 to TRBJ1-2; TRBD1 matches at 10 bases. CDR3 length: 16 residues. Germline lookup yields CDR1 MGHRA and CDR2 YSYEKL. Trimming took 2 bases from V and 3 from J; bases not matched to a gene: 6.

The CDR3 DNA sequence: TGTGCCAGCAGTTCACACCGGGACAGGGGAAGAAACACCATATATTTT. This gives the protein CASSSHRDRGRNTIYF. The genes are TRBV28 and TRBJ1-3, with 10 bases aligning to TRBD1. The V segment lost 4 bases and the J segment 5 bases; nucleotides outside the gene matches: 8. From germline, CDR1 is MDHEN and CDR2 SYDVKM. The CDR3 contains 16 residues.

The chain has TRBV28 and TRBJ1-6; TRBD1 aligns across 7 bases. Germline V gives CDR1 MDHEN, CDR2 SYDVKM. V lost 6 bases and J lost 4; bases outside the gene matches: 9. The CDR3 is 16 residues long. This CDR3 is CASSLGGQRYNSPLHF. The CDR3 DNA follows: TGTGCCAGCAGCCTGGGGGGACAGAGGTATAATTCACCCCTCCACTTT. Based on the CDR3 plus reference TRBV28 and TRBJ1-6, the full variable domain is DVKVTQSSRYLVKRTGEKVFLECVQDMDHENMFWYRQDPGLGLRLIYFSYDVKMKEKGDIPEGYSVSREKKERFSLILESASTNQTSMYLCASSLGGQRYNSPLHFGNGTRLTVT.

This sequence joins TRBV24-1 and TRBJ1-2; D call uncertain. Germline V lookup: CDR1 KGHDR, CDR2 SFDVKD. The CDR3 loop spans 14 amino acids. V was cut by 3 bases and J by 5 bases, with 12 bases left in between. CDR3 sequence (DNA): TGTGCCACCAGTGATAGTGGACGTCGTTATGGCTACACCTTC. Its protein is CATSDSGRRYGYTF.

CDR3 DNA: TGTGCCAGCAGCGATGGGACTCGGGAAAACTATGGCTACACCTTC. It is translated as CASSDGTRENYGYTF. The rearrangement uses TRBV9 and TRBJ1-2, with D possibly matching TRBD1 (5 bases). CDR1 and CDR2 from the germline V gene are SGDLS and YYNGEE. The CDR3 totals 15 residues. The V end was cut by 3 bases, the J end by 2 bases, with 14 bases between.

The CDR3 sequence: CASSQRLAGGPDEQYF. The DNA for the CDR3 is TGTGCCAGCAGCCAGAGACTAGCGGGAGGGCCTGACGAGCAGTACTTC. The chain employs TRBV7-2 and TRBJ2-7; 14 bases agree with TRBD2. Germline loops: CDR1 SGHTA, CDR2 FQGNSA. Trimming removed 5 bases from V and 5 bases from J; junction bases left unmatched: 8. The CDR3 is 16 amino acids.

V gene TRBV6-2 or TRBV6-3 combines with J gene TRBJ2-1; 8 bases line up with TRBD2. The CDR3 length is 16 residues. Trimming at V came to 2 bases and at J to 9 bases, leaving 12 bases not matched to a gene. CDR1 MNHEY and CDR2 SVGEGT come from the germline V gene. CDR3 coding DNA: TGTGCCAGCAGTTACACTCCTAGCGGGTTGGTCGGTGAGCAGTTCTTC. It codes for CASSYTPSGLVGEQFF.